This T cell receptor (beta chain) was captured by sequencing in a study of blood T cell repertoires in COVID-19. The CDR3 runs 15 residues. Germline CDR1 and CDR2: MGHDK and SYGVNS. The V gene end was trimmed by 1 base and the J gene end by 6 bases; junction bases not matched to a gene: 7. Original processing methods: Amplification of reference gene primers provided the estimated nucleated cell counts. Some clones are missing from TCRdb's copy, which holds only in-frame ones; the method was immunoSEQ multiplex PCR. The DNA gave D and trimming, while V, J and clone size come from that table. The table includes approximately 190,000 clones, around four fifths detected once.

Specimen: peripheral blood. The sequence was collected from a woman between 40 and 50 years old with acute or convalescent COVID-19. The rearrangement links TRBV25-1 to TRBJ2-5; 8 bases align to TRBD2. The CDR3 nucleotides are TGTGCCAGCAGTGAATTAACTAGCGGACTTAAGACCCAGTACTTC. Translation gives CASSELTSGLKTQYF.